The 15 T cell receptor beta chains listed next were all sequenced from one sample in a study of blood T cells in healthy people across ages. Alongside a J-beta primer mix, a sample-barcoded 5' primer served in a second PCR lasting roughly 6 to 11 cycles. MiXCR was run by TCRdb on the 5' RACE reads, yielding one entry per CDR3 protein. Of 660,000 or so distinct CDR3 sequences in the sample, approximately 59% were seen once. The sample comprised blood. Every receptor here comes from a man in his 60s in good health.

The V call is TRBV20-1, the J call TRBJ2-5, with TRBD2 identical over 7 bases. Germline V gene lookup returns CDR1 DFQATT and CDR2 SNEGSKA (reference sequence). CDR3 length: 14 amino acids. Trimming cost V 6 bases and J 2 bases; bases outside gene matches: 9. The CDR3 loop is CSAYPTSAQETQYF. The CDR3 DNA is TGCAGTGCCTACCCTACTAGCGCACAAGAGACCCAGTACTTC.

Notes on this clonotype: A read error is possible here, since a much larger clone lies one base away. The chain's CDR3 is CSARRGRGDSYEQYF. The CDR3 region has the DNA TGCAGTGCTAGGAGGGGGCGGGGGGACTCCTACGAGCAGTACTTC. J is TRBJ2-7 and V is TRBV20-1, with D perhaps matching TRBD2 (8 bases). The CDR3 has 15 residues. Trimming took off 3 bases at V and 0 bases at J, with 15 bases between the two ends. CDR1 DFQATT and CDR2 SNEGSKA come from the germline V gene (reference sequence).

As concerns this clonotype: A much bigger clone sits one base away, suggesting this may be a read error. The CDR3 nucleotides read TGCAGTGCCCCAGGGAGGCTCACCGGGGGGCTGTTTTTT. This gives the protein CSAPGRLTGGLFF. The chain couples TRBV20-1 to TRBJ2-2; D possibly corresponds to TRBD2 (6 bases). CDR1 is DFQATT and CDR2 is SNEGSKA in the germline V gene (reference sequence). The length of the CDR3 is 13 residues.

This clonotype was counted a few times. Here the CDR3 reads CASSPRASPMGRTEAFF. CDR3 bases: TGCGCCAGCAGCCCCCGGGCTAGCCCGATGGGGCGTACTGAAGCTTTCTTT. The rearrangement joins TRBV4-1 to TRBJ1-1, with a tentative D call TRBD1 (5 bases). From germline, CDR1 is MGHRA and CDR2 YSYEKL. The CDR3 extends over 17 amino acids. Deletions cut 4 bases from V and 5 bases from J, with 23 bases between.

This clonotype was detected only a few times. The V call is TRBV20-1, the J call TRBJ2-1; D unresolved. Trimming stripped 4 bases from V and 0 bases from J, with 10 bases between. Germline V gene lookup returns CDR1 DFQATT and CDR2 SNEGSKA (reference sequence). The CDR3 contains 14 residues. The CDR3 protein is CSANPHSSYNEQFF. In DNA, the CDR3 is TGCAGTGCTAACCCCCATAGCTCCTACAATGAGCAGTTCTTC.

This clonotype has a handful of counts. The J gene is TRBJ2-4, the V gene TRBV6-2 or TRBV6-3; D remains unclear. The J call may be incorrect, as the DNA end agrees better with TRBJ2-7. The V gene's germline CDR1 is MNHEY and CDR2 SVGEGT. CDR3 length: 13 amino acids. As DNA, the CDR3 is TGTGCCAGCAGTTTGGACGTATCCTACGAGCAGTACTTC. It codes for CASSLDVSYEQYF.

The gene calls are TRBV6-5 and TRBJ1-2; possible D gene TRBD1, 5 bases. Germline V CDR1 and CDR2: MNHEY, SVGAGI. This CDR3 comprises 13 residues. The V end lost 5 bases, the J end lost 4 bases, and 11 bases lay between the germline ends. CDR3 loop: CASSTRAGYGYTF. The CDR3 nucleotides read TGTGCCAGCAGTACCAGGGCTGGCTATGGCTACACCTTC.

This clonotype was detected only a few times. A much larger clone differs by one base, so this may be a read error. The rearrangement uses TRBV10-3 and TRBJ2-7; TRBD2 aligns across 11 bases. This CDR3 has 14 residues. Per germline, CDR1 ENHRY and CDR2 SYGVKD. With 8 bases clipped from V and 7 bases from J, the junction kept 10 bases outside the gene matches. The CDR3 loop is CAIFAGTSGNEQYF. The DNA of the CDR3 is TGTGCCATCTTCGCCGGGACTAGCGGAAATGAGCAGTACTTC.

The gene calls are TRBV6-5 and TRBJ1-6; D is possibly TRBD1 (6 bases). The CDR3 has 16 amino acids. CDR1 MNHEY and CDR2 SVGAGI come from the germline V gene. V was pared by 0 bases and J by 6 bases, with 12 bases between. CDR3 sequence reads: CASSYSAQGFNSPLHF. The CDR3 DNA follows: TGTGCCAGCAGTTACTCCGCTCAGGGGTTTAATTCACCCCTCCACTTT.

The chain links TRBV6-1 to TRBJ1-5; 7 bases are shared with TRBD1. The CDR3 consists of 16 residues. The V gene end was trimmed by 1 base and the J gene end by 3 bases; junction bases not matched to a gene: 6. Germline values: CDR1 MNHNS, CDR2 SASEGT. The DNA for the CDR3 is TGTGCCAGCAGTGAAGTCGGAGGGGGCTACAATCAGCCCCAGCATTTT. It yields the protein CASSEVGGGYNQPQHF.

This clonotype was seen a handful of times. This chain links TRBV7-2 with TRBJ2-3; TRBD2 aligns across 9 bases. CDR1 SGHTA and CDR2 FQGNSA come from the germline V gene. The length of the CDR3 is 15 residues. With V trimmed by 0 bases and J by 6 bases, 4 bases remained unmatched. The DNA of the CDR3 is TGTGCCAGCAGCTTAGCGGCTAGCGGGGAGGATACGCAGTATTTT. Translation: CASSLAASGEDTQYF.

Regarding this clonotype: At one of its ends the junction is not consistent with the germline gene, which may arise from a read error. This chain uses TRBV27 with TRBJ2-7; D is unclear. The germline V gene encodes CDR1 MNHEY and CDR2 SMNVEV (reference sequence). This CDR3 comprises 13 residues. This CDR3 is CASILTGSYEQYF. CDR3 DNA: TGTGCCAGCATTTTAACGGGTTCCTACGAGCAGTACTTC.

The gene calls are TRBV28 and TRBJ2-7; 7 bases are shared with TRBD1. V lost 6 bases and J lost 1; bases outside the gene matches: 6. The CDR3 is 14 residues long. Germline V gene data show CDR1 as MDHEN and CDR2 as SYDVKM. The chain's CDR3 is CASSQQGPSYEQYF. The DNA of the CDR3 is TGTGCCAGCAGCCAACAGGGGCCGTCCTACGAGCAGTACTTC.

This chain's CDR3 is CASRPGGSSPGELFF. The CDR3, as DNA: TGTGCCAGCAGGCCAGGGGGCAGCTCACCCGGGGAGCTGTTTTTT. This sequence joins TRBV12-3 or TRBV12-4 and TRBJ2-2; 8 bases line up with TRBD1. The CDR3 loop spans 15 amino acids. With V trimmed by 6 bases and J by 6 bases, 9 bases remained unmatched.

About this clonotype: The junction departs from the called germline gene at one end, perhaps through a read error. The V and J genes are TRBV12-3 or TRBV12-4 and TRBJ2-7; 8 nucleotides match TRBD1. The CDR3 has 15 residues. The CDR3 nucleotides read TGTACCAGCAGGACCGGGACAGGCATCTCCTACGAGCAGTACTTC. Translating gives CTSRTGTGISYEQYF.